These T cell receptor beta chains were read from a single sample in a study of cytomegalovirus exposure and HLA in healthy donors. Sequencing used immunoSEQ multiplex PCR; TCRdb keeps in-frame clones, though not all of them. The table shows 150,000 to 200,000 clones, with about 80% occurring only once. The specimen was PBMCs. The receptors were gathered from a woman in her 30s in good health and CMV-seronegative. CDR3s include the opening cysteine and the closing phenylalanine or tryptophan. Size tells how often a clone was seen (once, few, many) or the class of an expanded clone, and some rows leave it out.

size	J	V	length	CDR3
-	TRBJ1-2	TRBV30	14	CACHLRGGNYGYTF
-	TRBJ2-5	TRBV20-1	11	CSASGEGAPDF
-	TRBJ2-1	TRBV27	14	CASSRGATDNEQFF
-	TRBJ2-6	TRBV5-6	15	CASSTSNSGANGLTF
-	TRBJ2-3	TRBV5-4	16	CASSFEPRGGRDTQYF
-	TRBJ2-1	TRBV6-6	16	CASSPLGGDHYNEQFF
-	TRBJ2-1	TRBV29-1	13	CSSLAGAYNEQFF
-	TRBJ1-3	TRBV5-4	14	CASSLFQDRNTIYF
-	TRBJ2-7	TRBV6-6	15	CASSYSESYSYEQYF
once	TRBJ1-1	TRBV19	13	CASSLRGNTEAFF
-	TRBJ2-2	TRBV4-1	18	CASSQDLRPTIGTGELFF
-	TRBJ1-5	TRBV19	15	CASSVLAGGNQPQHF
-	TRBJ1-5	TRBV23-1	13	CASSQFRGQPQHF
-	TRBJ2-1	TRBV18	15	CASSPRSGGDNEQFF
-	TRBJ2-5	TRBV19	14	CASSALAGRETQYF
few	TRBJ2-7	TRBV28	15	CASSQTETSSYEQYF
-	TRBJ1-2	TRBV29-1	15	CSAIDGGGFNYGYTF
-	TRBJ2-7	TRBV4-1	14	CASSQGDILYEQYF
-	TRBJ2-7	TRBV27	16	CASSFGTSGPDYEQYF
-	TRBJ2-1	TRBV5-4	15	CASSPIAGSYNEQFF
-	TRBJ1-6	TRBV10-2	13	CASSGQLFEALHF
-	TRBJ2-7	TRBV28	12	CASNTGTYEQYF
-	TRBJ2-5	TRBV18	14	CASSLGLRPETQYF
-	TRBJ1-2	TRBV19	14	CASSIMQGLYGYTF
-	-	TRBV2	15	CASSDSGSYSYEQYF
-	TRBJ1-6	TRBV28	18	CASSYAPGGFWLDSPLHF
-	TRBJ2-5	TRBV11-3	17	CASSLRSGTGGRETQYF
-	TRBJ2-7	TRBV19	15	CASSTAGAPYYEQYF
-	TRBJ2-7	TRBV7-2	16	CASSLAELPGTFEQYF
-	TRBJ2-5	TRBV7-9	15	CASSLGDREQETQYF
-	TRBJ2-5	TRBV7-8	15	CASSFPGQGEETQYF
-	TRBJ1-1	TRBV14	16	CASSPYYGQTNTEAFF
-	TRBJ2-7	TRBV9	12	CASSSSSYEQYF
-	TRBJ1-2	TRBV28	14	CASSLDRDVYGYTF
-	TRBJ2-3	TRBV2	15	CASRRLALSTDTQYF
-	TRBJ1-2	TRBV6-6	16	CASSYSGQGSVYGYTF
-	TRBJ2-3	TRBV9	15	CASSVGRQVTDTQYF
few	TRBJ2-7	TRBV5-1	15	CASSPLPGQLYEQYF
-	TRBJ2-6	TRBV25-1	15	CASSATGHWANGLTF
once	TRBJ1-1	TRBV27	13	CASSLGTGAPVFF